This entry lists 5 T cell receptor beta chains sequenced from one sample in a study of shared clonotypes between healthy human individuals. In the naive CD8 group, cells lacked CD45RO and were positively selected for CCR7, so terminally differentiated effector memory CD45RA+ cells were left out. Here immunoSEQ multiplex PCR was the method, and the copy in TCRdb shows in-frame clones only, minus some. This sample has about 2,200,000 clones, with 85% to 95% found just once. Sequencing was done on a sample of naive CD8+ T cells from PBMCs. The receptor set was obtained from a young man in good health. Some clones in this sample may be carry-over from other donors' samples.

The chain recombines TRBV6-1 with TRBJ1-5; D is perhaps TRBD1 (5 bases). CDR3 length: 16 amino acids. From germline, CDR1 is MNHNS and CDR2 SASEGT. Trimming cost V 3 bases and J 3 bases, with 15 bases left between them. The CDR3 sequence is CASSEWETANNQPQHF. CDR3 sequence (DNA): TGTGCCAGCAGTGAGTGGGAGACAGCCAACAATCAGCCCCAGCATTTT.

The chain employs TRBV28 and TRBJ2-1; D is perhaps TRBD1 (5 bases). The CDR3 is 16 amino acids. Trimming cost V 5 bases and J 1 base, with 15 bases left between them. From germline, CDR1 is MDHEN and CDR2 SYDVKM. CDR3 coding DNA: TGTGCCAGCAGTCCTAGGCAGGGTCGATCCTACAATGAGCAGTTCTTC. Protein product: CASSPRQGRSYNEQFF.

This chain connects TRBV4-1 to TRBJ2-2; D not certain. Per germline, CDR1 MGHRA and CDR2 YSYEKL. The CDR3 has 17 residues. The V end lost 4 bases, the J end lost 0 bases, and 15 bases lay between the germline ends. Here the CDR3 reads CASSPPLPPSNTGELFF. CDR3 coding DNA: TGCGCCAGCAGCCCTCCCCTCCCCCCTTCGAACACCGGGGAGCTGTTTTTT.

V gene TRBV10-1 combines with J gene TRBJ1-1, with no clear D. This CDR3 comprises 16 residues. CDR1 and CDR2 from the germline V gene are WNHNN and SYGVQD (reference sequence). V was shortened by 4 bases and J by 7 bases, with 22 bases between the two germline ends. The CDR3 protein is CASSVSVTAVGYEAFF. The CDR3 DNA follows: TGCGCCAGCAGTGTTAGTGTCACGGCCGTTGGATATGAAGCTTTCTTT.

This sequence joins TRBV30 and TRBJ2-1; no reliable D call. Trimming removed 8 bases at V and 2 bases at J, with 19 bases between. CDR1 GTSNPN and CDR2 SVGIG come from the germline V gene (reference sequence). The CDR3 length is 15 residues. Here the CDR3 DNA reads TGTGCCAGCTCCTTGTGGAGTGGGACCTACAATGAGCAGTTCTTC. This sequence encodes CASSLWSGTYNEQFF.